This T cell receptor (beta chain) came from a study of T-cell reconstitution after alpha-beta-depleted transplantation in children. Molecular barcoding with unique molecular identifiers was used for the TCRbeta library. Each CDR3 protein gets one entry after TCRdb re-called the PCR reads with MiXCR. The sample lists about 640,000 distinct CDR3 sequences; 16% were seen once. The CDR3 extends over 15 amino acids. J was trimmed by 8 bases and V by 6 bases; bases with no gene match: 9. CDR1 and CDR2 (germline): SGHTA, FQGTGA. The clonotype comes from a human donor who donated a stem cell graft to a child with acute myeloid leukemia. Sequencing was performed on PBMCs from the stem cell graft donor, taken from the stem cell graft. The V gene is TRBV7-3, the J gene TRBJ2-1; 11 positions match TRBD2. The CDR3 reads CASSDPGTSGYEQFF. The CDR3 DNA follows: TGTGCCAGCAGTGACCCCGGGACTAGCGGCTATGAGCAGTTCTTC. Full variable domain (missing parts from reference TRBV7-3 and TRBJ2-1): GAGVSQTPSNKVTEKGKYVELRCDPISGHTALYWYRQSLGQGPEFLIYFQGTGAADDSGLPNDRFFAVRPEGSVSTLKIQRTERGDSAVYLCASSDPGTSGYEQFFGPGTRLTVL.